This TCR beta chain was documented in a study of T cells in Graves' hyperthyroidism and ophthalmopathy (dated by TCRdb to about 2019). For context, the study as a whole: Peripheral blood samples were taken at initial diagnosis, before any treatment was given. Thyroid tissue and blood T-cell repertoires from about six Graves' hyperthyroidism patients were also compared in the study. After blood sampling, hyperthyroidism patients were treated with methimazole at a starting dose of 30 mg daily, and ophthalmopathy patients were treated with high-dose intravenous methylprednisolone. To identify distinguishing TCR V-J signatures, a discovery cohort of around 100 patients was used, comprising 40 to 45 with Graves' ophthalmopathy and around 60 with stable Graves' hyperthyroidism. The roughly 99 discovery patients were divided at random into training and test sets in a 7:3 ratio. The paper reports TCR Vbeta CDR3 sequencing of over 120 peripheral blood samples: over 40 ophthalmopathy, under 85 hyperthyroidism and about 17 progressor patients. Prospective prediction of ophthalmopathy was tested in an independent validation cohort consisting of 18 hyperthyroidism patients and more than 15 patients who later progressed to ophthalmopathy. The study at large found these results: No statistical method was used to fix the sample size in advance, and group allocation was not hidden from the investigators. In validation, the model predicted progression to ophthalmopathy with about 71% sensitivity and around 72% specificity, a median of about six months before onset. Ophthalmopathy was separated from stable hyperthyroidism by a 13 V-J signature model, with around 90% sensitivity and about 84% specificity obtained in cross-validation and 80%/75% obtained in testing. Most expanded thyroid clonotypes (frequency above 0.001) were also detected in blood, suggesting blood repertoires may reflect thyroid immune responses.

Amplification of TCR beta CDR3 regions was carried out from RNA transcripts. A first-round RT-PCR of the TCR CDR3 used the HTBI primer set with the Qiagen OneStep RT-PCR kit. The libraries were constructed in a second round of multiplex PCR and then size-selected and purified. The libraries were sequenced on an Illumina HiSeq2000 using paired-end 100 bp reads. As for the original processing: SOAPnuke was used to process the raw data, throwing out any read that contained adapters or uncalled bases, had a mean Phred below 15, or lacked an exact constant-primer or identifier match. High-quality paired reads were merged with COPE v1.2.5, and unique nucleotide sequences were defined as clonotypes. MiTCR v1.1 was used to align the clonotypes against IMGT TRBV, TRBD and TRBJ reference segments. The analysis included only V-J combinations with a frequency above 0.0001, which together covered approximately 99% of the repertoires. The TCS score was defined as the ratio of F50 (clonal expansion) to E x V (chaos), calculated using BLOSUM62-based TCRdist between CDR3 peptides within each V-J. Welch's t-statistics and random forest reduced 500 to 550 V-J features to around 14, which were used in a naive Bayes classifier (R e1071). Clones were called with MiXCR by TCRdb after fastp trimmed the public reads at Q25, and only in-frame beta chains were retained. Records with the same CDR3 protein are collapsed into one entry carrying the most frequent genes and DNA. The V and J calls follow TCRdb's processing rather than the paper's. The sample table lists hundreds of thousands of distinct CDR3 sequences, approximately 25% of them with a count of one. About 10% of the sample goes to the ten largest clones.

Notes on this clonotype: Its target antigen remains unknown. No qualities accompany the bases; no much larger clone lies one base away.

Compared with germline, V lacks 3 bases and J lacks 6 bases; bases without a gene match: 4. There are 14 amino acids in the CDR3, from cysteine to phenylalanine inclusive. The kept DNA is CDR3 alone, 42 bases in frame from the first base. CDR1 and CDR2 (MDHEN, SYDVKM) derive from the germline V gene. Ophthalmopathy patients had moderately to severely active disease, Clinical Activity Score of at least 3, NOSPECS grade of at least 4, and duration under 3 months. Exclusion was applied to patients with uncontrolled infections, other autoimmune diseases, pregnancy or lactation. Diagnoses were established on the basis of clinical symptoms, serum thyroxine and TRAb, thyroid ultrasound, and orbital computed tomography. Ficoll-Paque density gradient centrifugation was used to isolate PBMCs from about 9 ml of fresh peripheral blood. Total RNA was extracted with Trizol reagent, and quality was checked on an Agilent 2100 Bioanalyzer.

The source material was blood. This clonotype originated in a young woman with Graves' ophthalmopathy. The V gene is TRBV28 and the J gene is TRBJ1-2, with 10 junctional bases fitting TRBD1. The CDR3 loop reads CASSLGQGRNGYTF. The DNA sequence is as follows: TGTGCCAGCAGTTTGGGACAGGGGAGGAATGGCTACACCTTC.